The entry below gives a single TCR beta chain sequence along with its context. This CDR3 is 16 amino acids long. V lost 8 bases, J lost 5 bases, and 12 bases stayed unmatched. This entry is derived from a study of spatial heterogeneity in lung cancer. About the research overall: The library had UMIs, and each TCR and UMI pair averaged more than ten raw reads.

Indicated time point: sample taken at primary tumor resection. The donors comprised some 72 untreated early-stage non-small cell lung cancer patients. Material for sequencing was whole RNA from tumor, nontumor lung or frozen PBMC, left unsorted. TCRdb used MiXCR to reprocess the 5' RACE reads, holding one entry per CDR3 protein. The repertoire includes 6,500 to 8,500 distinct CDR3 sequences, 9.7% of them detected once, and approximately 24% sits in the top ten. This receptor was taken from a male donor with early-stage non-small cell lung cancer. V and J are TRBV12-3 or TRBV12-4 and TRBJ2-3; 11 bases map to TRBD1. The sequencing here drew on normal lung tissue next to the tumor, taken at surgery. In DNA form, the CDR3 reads TGTGCCAGCTCACCACGGACAGGGGGCCGGGAAGATACGCAGTATTTT. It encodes CASSPRTGGREDTQYF.